What follows are 29 T cell receptor beta chains derived from one specimen sequenced in a study of blood T cell repertoires in COVID-19. Sequencing was performed with immunoSEQ multiplex PCR; in TCRdb, only in-frame clones are kept and a portion is missing. Here the sample spans around 170,000 clones, about four fifths being singletons. Sequences were obtained from PBMCs or T cells enriched from blood (not recorded which). The receptors here all came from a man aged 45-65 years who had recovered from COVID-19.

The rearrangement joins TRBV11-2 to TRBJ2-1; D is perhaps TRBD1 (5 bases). CDR3 length: 12 residues. V was pared by 5 bases and J by 6 bases, with 8 bases between. CDR1 is SGHAT and CDR2 is FQNNGV in the germline V gene. CDR3: CASSRDSNEQFF. CDR3 nucleotides: TGTGCCAGCAGCCGCGACAGCAATGAGCAGTTCTTC. Filled out from reference TRBV11-2 and TRBJ2-1, the complete variable domain reads EAGVAQSPRYKIIEKRQSVAFWCNPISGHATLYWYQQILGQGPKLLIQFQNNGVVDDSQLPKDRFSAERLKGVDSTLKIQPAKLEDSAVYLCASSRDSNEQFFGPGTRLTVL.

This clone was seen just once. V and J are TRBV5-1 and TRBJ1-1; 8 bases align to TRBD1. V was pared by 7 bases and J by 0 bases, with 5 bases of the junction left unmatched. The germline gives CDR1 SGHRS, CDR2 YFSETQ. The CDR3 length is 14 residues. The CDR3 DNA reads TGCGCCAGCCGGACAGGGCCTATGAACACTGAAGCTTTCTTT. Translation: CASRTGPMNTEAFF.

This chain connects TRBV19 to TRBJ1-1, with a weak D call TRBD1 (6 bases). The V gene lost 7 bases and the J gene lost 3 bases, with 15 bases spanning the gap. The CDR3 has 14 amino acids. Germline V gene data show CDR1 as LNHDA and CDR2 as SQIVND (reference sequence). CDR3 coding DNA: TGTGCCAGTAACACAGGGCATAGGTACACTGAAGCTTTCTTT. It translates to CASNTGHRYTEAFF.

In DNA form, the CDR3 reads TGTGCCAGCAGCCCATCTCGCGGGGGGGCGTCGGGGGCCAACGTCCTGACTTTC. The encoded protein is CASSPSRGGASGANVLTF. The genes are TRBV7-2 and TRBJ2-6; TRBD2 matches at 9 bases. CDR1 is SGHTA and CDR2 is FQGNSA in the germline V gene. V trimming: 5 bases; J trimming: 4 bases; junction bases outside the gene matches: 12. The CDR3 is made up of 18 amino acids.

The V call is TRBV7-6, the J call TRBJ1-3, with D possibly TRBD1 on 5 matching bases. The CDR3 covers 15 residues. The V and J ends lost 5 bases and 0 bases respectively, with 11 bases between them. The germline gives CDR1 SGHVS, CDR2 FNYEAQ. DNA of the CDR3: TGTGCCAGCAGCCGATTCGGGGGCTCTGGAAACACCATATATTTT. This encodes CASSRFGGSGNTIYF.

The chain uses TRBV7-3 and TRBJ2-5; TRBD1 matches 9 bases. This CDR3 is built from 14 residues. The V gene's germline CDR1 is SGHTA and CDR2 FQGTGA. The trim removed 4 bases at V and 5 bases at J, leaving 5 bases unmatched. CDR3 amino acids: CASSSTGGAETQYF. The CDR3 DNA is TGTGCCAGCAGCTCAACAGGGGGCGCGGAGACCCAGTACTTC.

This chain joins TRBV29-1 and TRBJ1-2; 10 bases match TRBD1. CDR3 length: 13 amino acids. V lost 4 bases, J lost 4 bases, and 3 bases stayed unmatched. Germline values: CDR1 SQVTM, CDR2 ANQGSEA. The DNA for the CDR3 is TGCAGCGTTGGACAGGGGGCAGGCTATGGCTACACCTTC. Encoded protein: CSVGQGAGYGYTF. Full variable domain (remainder filled in from reference TRBV29-1 and TRBJ1-2): SAVISQKPSRDICQRGTSLTIQCQVDSQVTMMFWYRQQPGQSLTLIATANQGSEATYESGFVIDKFPISRPNLTFSTLTVSNMSPEDSSIYLCSVGQGAGYGYTFGSGTRLTVV.

The gene calls are TRBV18 and TRBJ2-1; 10 nucleotides match TRBD2. CDR1 and CDR2 (germline): KGHSH, LQKENI. V trimming: 0 bases; J trimming: 2 bases; junction bases outside the gene matches: 4. This CDR3 spans 17 amino acids. The CDR3 sequence is CASSPPRTSGTYNEQFF. The CDR3 DNA is TGTGCCAGCTCACCACCCCGGACTAGCGGCACCTACAATGAGCAGTTCTTC.

The chain employs TRBV2 and TRBJ1-2; TRBD1 agrees at 12 bases. Looked up from germline, CDR1 is SNHLY and CDR2 is FYNNEI. With V trimmed by 6 bases and J by 8 bases, 16 bases remained unmatched. The CDR3 runs to 17 residues. The CDR3, as DNA: TGTGCCAGCAGGCCAGCCGGGACAGGGGGCGATTATAAAGGCTACACCTTC. The encoded protein is CASRPAGTGGDYKGYTF.

The chain has TRBV3-1 (or the pseudogene TRBV3-2) and TRBJ2-3, with 11 nucleotides matching TRBD2. CDR3 size: 15 residues. The germline CDR1 and CDR2 sequences are LGHDT and YNNKEL (reference sequence). J gave up 4 bases and V 1 base, and 1 base lay outside the gene matches. CDR3 sequence: CASSQASGGPDTQYF. The DNA of the CDR3 is TGTGCCAGCAGCCAAGCTAGCGGGGGGCCAGATACGCAGTATTTT.

This CDR3 reads CAWRSVSGGNEQFF. The CDR3, as DNA: TGTGCCTGGAGATCGGTTAGTGGCGGCAATGAGCAGTTCTTC. The J gene is TRBJ2-1, the V gene TRBV30; D unresolved. The CDR3 contains 14 residues. Germline V lookup: CDR1 GTSNPN, CDR2 SVGIG (reference sequence). With 3 bases removed from V and 6 bases from J, the gap between germline ends came to 15 bases.

The chain links TRBV19 to TRBJ1-2, with TRBD1 matching over 8 bases. Trimming removed 10 bases from V and 10 bases from J; junction bases left unmatched: 17. CDR1 LNHDA and CDR2 SQIVND come from the germline V gene (reference sequence). This CDR3 region has 14 residues. CDR3 region: CATRTAGQGADYTF. The CDR3 DNA reads TGTGCCACCAGGACGGCGGGGCAGGGGGCCGACTACACCTTC.

The rearrangement links TRBV3-1 (or the pseudogene TRBV3-2) to TRBJ1-6; tentatively, D is TRBD1 (6 bases). Trimming stripped 2 bases from V and 9 bases from J, with 14 bases between. The germline V gene has CDR1 LGHDT and CDR2 YNNKEL (reference sequence). This CDR3 has 15 residues. CDR3 region: CASSQQRGYGSPLHF. The CDR3 nucleotides are TGTGCCAGCAGCCAACAGAGGGGGTACGGTTCACCCCTCCACTTT.

This chain connects TRBV5-1 to TRBJ2-3, with unresolved D. This CDR3 has 14 residues. Looked up from germline, CDR1 is SGHRS and CDR2 is YFSETQ. Trimming left V 2 bases short and J 0 bases short, with 7 bases between. The CDR3 reads CASSFSESTDTQYF. CDR3 coding DNA: TGCGCCAGCAGCTTTAGTGAGAGCACAGATACGCAGTATTTT.

The chain couples TRBV6-5 to TRBJ1-3; D may be TRBD1 (5 bases). Trimming left V 4 bases short and J 0 bases short, with 13 bases between. The germline V gene has CDR1 MNHEY and CDR2 SVGAGI. The CDR3 covers 16 residues. The CDR3 spells CASSSGPGGSGNTIYF. DNA of the CDR3: TGTGCCAGCAGTTCTGGTCCCGGGGGCTCTGGAAACACCATATATTTT.

This clone appeared a single time. The chain employs TRBV2 and TRBJ1-5; D uncertain. CDR3 length: 13 residues. CDR1 is SNHLY, CDR2 FYNNEI, per germline. V was clipped by 3 bases and J by 7 bases, with 10 bases between them. The CDR3 DNA reads TGTGCCAGCAGTGAGCACATCATGCAGCCCCAGCATTTT. Protein: CASSEHIMQPQHF.

The chain employs TRBV10-3 and TRBJ2-1, with TRBD2 matching 13 bases. The V gene end was trimmed by 8 bases and the J gene end by 8 bases; junction bases not matched to a gene: 6. Germline lookup yields CDR1 ENHRY and CDR2 SYGVKD. This CDR3 is 14 amino acids long. The CDR3 DNA sequence: TGTGCCATCTCCGGGACTAGCGGGGCTTATGAGCAGTTCTTC. Residues: CAISGTSGAYEQFF.

The genes are TRBV5-4 and TRBJ1-2; D gene uncertain. V was shortened by 4 bases and J by 9 bases, with 22 bases between the two germline ends. CDR1 SGHNT and CDR2 YYREEE come from the germline V gene (reference sequence). There are 15 residues in the CDR3. The CDR3 coding sequence is TGTGCCAGCAGCCCCCCCGCCGCTGCGGGAACTAGCTACACCTTC. Translated, it gives CASSPPAAAGTSYTF.

This clone was recorded once. The chain carries TRBV21-1 and TRBJ1-1; TRBD1, the D gene given by the table, was not confirmed from the DNA. TRBV21-1 is deemed a pseudogene. This CDR3 has 15 residues. CDR3 amino acids: CASSPGQGLNTEAFF. In DNA form, the CDR3 reads TGTGCCAGCAGCCCTGGACAGGGATTGAACACTGAAGCTTTCTTT.

The gene calls are TRBV12-3 or TRBV12-4 and TRBJ2-7, with 7 bases that match TRBD1. The CDR3 has 13 amino acids. Losses at the gene ends were 2 bases for V and 4 bases for J; bases not matched to a gene: 2. The CDR3 sequence is CASSLQGVYEQYF. The CDR3 DNA sequence: TGTGCCAGCAGTTTACAGGGGGTATACGAGCAGTACTTC.

The chain combines TRBV7-9 with TRBJ2-3, with D unresolved. The CDR3 is 12 amino acids. Germline CDR1 and CDR2: SEHNR and FQNEAQ (reference sequence). V lost 4 bases and J 2 bases, leaving 4 bases between the germline ends. The CDR3 coding sequence is TGTGCCAGCAGCTCCCACACAGATACGCAGTATTTT. Amino acids: CASSSHTDTQYF.

The chain uses TRBV12-5 and TRBJ1-3; tentative D call: TRBD1 (5 bases). V was cut by 7 bases and J by 0 bases, with 16 bases left in between. The CDR3 is made up of 16 amino acids. Germline V lookup: CDR1 LGHNT, CDR2 FRNRAP. The CDR3 bases are TGTGCTAGTGTTCTTTCCGCAGGGCTCTCTGGAAACACCATATATTTT. Translated, it gives CASVLSAGLSGNTIYF. Looking up the rest from reference TRBV12-5 and TRBJ1-3 gives the full variable domain: DARVTQTPRHKVTEMGQEVTMRCQPILGHNTVFWYRQTMMQGLELLAYFRNRAPLDDSGMPKDRFSAEMPDATLATLKIQPSEPRDSAVYFCASVLSAGLSGNTIYFGEGSWLTVV.

The chain links TRBV9 to TRBJ1-6; 8 bases map to TRBD1. Unmatched junction bases numbered 18, after V lost 4 bases and J lost 12 bases. Germline V gene data show CDR1 as SGDLS and CDR2 as YYNGEE. The CDR3 spans 17 residues. The CDR3 region has the DNA TGTGCCAGCAGCCCCTTAGTAGGTGGGGCAGGGGGCGGACCCCTCCACTTT. Protein sequence: CASSPLVGGAGGGPLHF. Using reference TRBV9 and TRBJ1-6 for the parts outside the CDR3, the full variable domain is DSGVTQTPKHLITATGQRVTLRCSPRSGDLSVYWYQQSLDQGLQFLIQYYNGEERAKGNILERFSAQQFPDLHSELNLSSLELGDSALYFCASSPLVGGAGGGPLHFGNGTRLTVT.

This clone was seen just once. The chain couples TRBV6-1 to TRBJ2-7; D ambiguous. Per the germline V gene, CDR1 is MNHNS and CDR2 is SASEGT. CDR3 length: 13 amino acids. The ends were cut back, 3 bases at V and 4 bases at J, with 10 bases in the middle. The CDR3 is CASSDGAGYEQYF. For the CDR3, the DNA is TGTGCCAGCAGTGACGGAGCCGGGTACGAGCAGTACTTC.

The sample holds a few counts of this clone. The CDR3 loop is CASSLAGTGKKTQYF. CDR3 bases: TGTGCCAGCAGCTTGGCCGGGACAGGCAAGAAGACCCAGTACTTC. The chain carries TRBV5-4 and TRBJ2-5; 8 bases are a match to TRBD1. Germline V gene sequence: CDR1 SGHNT, CDR2 YYREEE (reference sequence). V shed 0 bases and J 6 bases; nucleotides not matched to a gene: 7. The CDR3 consists of 15 residues.

V usage is TRBV7-8 and J usage is TRBJ2-3; tentative D call: TRBD1 (6 bases). Trimming removed 3 bases from V and 6 bases from J, with 10 bases in between. The CDR3 loop spans 13 amino acids. The V gene's germline CDR1 is SGHVS and CDR2 FQNEAQ. For the CDR3, the DNA is TGTGCCAGCAGCTTTAGACAGGCGGATACGCAGTATTTT. Amino acid sequence: CASSFRQADTQYF.

The chain has TRBV7-2 and TRBJ1-4, with 8 bases that match TRBD1. The CDR3 loop spans 15 amino acids. The germline V gene encodes CDR1 SGHTA and CDR2 FQGNSA. V trimming: 4 bases; J trimming: 7 bases; junction bases outside the gene matches: 8. CDR3: CASSSFQGASEKLFF. The CDR3 DNA follows: TGTGCCAGCAGCTCCTTTCAGGGGGCTAGTGAAAAACTGTTTTTT.

This chain connects TRBV4-3 to TRBJ2-5, with 10 positions matching TRBD2. The CDR3 is made up of 17 amino acids. V gave up 0 bases and J gave up 4 bases; unmatched junction bases: 8. The germline gives CDR1 LGHNA, CDR2 YSLEER. CDR3 nucleotides: TGCGCCAGCAGCCAAGATTGGGCAGCGGGGGGGTTAGAGACCCAGTACTTC. This sequence encodes CASSQDWAAGGLETQYF.

V gene TRBV4-3 combines with J gene TRBJ1-1; D gene unclear. This CDR3 contains 14 residues. V lost 4 bases to trimming and J lost 3 bases, with 12 bases between them. Germline CDR1 LGHNA, CDR2 YSLEER. The CDR3 DNA reads TGCGCCAGCAGCCGAGACACACGGGACACTGAAGCTTTCTTT. It encodes CASSRDTRDTEAFF.